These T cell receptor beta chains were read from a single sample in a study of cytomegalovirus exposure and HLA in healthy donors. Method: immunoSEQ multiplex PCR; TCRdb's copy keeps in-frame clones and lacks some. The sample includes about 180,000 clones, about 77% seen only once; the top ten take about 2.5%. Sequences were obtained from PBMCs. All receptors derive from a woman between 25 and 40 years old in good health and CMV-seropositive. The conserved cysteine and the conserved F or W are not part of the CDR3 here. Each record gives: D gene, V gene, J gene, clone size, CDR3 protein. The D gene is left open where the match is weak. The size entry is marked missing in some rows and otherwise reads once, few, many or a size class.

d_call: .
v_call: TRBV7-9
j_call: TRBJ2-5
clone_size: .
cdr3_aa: ASSLGLGGRETQY

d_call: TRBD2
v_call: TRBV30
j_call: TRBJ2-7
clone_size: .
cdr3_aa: AWSSSGPYEQY

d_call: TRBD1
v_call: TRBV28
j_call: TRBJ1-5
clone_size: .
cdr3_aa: ASSLTGGLGQPQH

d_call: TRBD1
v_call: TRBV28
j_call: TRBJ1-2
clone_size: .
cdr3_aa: ASSSPRDRGNYGYT

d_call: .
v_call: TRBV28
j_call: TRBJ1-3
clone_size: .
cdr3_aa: ASSSYESTGNTIY

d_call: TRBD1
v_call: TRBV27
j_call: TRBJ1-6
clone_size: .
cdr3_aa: ASSRSGGPGQSPLH

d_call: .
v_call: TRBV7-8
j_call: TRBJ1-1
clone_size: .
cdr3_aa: ASSPRGYATEAF

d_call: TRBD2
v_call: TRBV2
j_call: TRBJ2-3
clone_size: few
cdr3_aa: ASSGWGTSGGDRGTDTQY

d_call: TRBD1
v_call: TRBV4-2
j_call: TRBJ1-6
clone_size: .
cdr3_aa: ASSQKAGGTSPLH

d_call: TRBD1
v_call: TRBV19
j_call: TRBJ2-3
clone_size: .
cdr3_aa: ASSTGTGVNTQY

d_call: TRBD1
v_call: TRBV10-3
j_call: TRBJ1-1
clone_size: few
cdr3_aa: AINDRVATEAF

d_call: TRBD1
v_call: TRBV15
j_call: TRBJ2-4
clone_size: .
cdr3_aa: ATSSGYGDRGAKNIQY

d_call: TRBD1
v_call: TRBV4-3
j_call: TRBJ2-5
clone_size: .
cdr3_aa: ASSHLGQGEETQY

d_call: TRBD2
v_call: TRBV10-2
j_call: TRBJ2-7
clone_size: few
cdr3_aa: ASSERDYYEQY

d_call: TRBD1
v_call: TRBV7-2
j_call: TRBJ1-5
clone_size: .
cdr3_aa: ASSMDRGANQPQH

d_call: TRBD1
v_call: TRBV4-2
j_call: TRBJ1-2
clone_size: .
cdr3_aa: ASSGQGENYGYT

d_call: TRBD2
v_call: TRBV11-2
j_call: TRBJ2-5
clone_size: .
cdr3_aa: ASSLGALAAQETQY

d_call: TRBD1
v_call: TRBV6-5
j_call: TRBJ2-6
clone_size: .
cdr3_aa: ASSITGAGANVLT

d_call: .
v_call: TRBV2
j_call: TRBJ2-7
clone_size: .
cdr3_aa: ASSETRIPYEQY

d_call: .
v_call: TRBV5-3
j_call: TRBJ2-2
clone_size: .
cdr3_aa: ARSSPGTTSTGELF

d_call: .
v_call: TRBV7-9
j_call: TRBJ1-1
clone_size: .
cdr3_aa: ASLAVGNTEAF

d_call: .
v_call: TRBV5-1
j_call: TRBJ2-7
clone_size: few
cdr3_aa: ASSFLGEYEQY

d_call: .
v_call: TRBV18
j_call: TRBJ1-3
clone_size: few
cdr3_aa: ASSPSRALTGDTIY

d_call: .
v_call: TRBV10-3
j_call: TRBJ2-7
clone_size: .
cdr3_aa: AIGESGGFQTYEQY

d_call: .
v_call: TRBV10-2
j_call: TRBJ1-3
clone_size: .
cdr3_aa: ASHGSWRISGNTIY

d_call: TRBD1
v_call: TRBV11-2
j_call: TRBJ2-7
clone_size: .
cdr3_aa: ASSRTGVAYEQY

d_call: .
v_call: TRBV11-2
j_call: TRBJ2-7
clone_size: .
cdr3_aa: ASSLGWRTASYEQY

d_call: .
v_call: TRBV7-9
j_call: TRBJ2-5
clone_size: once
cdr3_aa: ASSRPFSGQETQY

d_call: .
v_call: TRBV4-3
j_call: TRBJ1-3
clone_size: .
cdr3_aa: ASSQVTGTGNTIY

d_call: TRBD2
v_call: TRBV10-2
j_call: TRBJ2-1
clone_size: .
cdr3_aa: ASSLTSGNNEQF

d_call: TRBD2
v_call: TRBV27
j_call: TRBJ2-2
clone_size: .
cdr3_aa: ASRGLAGLRELF

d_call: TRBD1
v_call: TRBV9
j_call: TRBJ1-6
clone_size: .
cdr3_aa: ASSADRAGNSPLH

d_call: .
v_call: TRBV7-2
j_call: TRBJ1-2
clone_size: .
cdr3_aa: ASSSQEGAYGYT

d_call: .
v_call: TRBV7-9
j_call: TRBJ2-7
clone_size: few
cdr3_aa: ASSFEVYEQY

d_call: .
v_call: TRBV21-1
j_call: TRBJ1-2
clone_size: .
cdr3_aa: ASSKGQGPTRCYGYT

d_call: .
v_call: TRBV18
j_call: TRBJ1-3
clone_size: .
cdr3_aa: ASSPSQPMPGNTIY

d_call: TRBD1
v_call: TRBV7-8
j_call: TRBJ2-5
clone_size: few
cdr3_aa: ASSGEQGQETQY

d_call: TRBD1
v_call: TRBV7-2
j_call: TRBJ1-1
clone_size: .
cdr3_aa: ASSGSGTVNTEAF

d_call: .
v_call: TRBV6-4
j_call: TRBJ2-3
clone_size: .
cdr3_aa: ASSDSRGDTQY

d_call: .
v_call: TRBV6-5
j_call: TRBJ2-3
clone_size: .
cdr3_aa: ATPPPRTSTDTQY

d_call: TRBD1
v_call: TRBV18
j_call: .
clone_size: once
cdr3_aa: ASSREMQGALFDEQY

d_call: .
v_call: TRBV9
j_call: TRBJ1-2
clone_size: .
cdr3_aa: ASHKGGNYGYT

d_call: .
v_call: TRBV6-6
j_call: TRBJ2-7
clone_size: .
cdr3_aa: ASSSSTQPYEQY

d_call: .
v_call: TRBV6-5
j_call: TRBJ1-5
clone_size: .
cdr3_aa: ASSYRSNQPQH

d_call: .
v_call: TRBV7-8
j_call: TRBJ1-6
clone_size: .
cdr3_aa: ASRVAGSDNSPLH

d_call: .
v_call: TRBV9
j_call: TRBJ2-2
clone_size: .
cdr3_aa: ASSPRGTGELF

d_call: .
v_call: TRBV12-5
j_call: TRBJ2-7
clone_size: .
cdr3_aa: ASGLVKWAPGEYEQY

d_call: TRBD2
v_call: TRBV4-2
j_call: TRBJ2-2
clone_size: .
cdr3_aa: ASSARLAGDTGELF

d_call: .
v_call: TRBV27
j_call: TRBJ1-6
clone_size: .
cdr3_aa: ASSLLRQSLNSPLH

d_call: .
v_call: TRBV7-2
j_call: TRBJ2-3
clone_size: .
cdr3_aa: ASSETLGRDTQY

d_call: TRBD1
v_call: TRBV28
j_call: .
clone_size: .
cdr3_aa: ASGLGQAVYEQY

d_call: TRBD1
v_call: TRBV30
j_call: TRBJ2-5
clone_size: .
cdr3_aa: AWRFRDRLQETQY

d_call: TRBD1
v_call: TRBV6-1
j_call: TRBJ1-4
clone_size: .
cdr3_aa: ASSELQGVGTNEKLF

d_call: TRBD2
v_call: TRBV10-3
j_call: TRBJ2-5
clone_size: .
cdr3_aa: AISTGTSGSFQETQY